This passage covers 23 T cell receptor beta chains from one sample sequenced in a study of T cell repertoires in aging, cancer and after chemotherapy. Peripheral blood genomic DNA, not sorted cells or RNA, was the template. Multiplex touch-down PCR with TRB-A/B primers amplified rearranged V-D-J TRB sequences. TCRdb analysed the multiplex PCR reads with MiXCR anew, one entry per CDR3 protein. This table holds about 6,000 distinct CDR3 sequences, roughly 23% found once. The sequencing input was blood. These receptors all stem from a human donor in good health.

By share, this clonotype ranks as medium-sized. The V and J genes are TRBV28 and TRBJ2-7; 11 bases fit TRBD1. J gave up 2 bases and V 8 bases, and 5 bases lay outside the gene matches. CDR3 length: 14 residues. Germline CDR1 and CDR2: MDHEN and SYDVKM. CDR3 amino acids: CASLPGQGAYEQYV. The CDR3 DNA follows: TGTGCCAGCCTACCGGGACAGGGGGCCTACGAGCAGTACGTC.

The chain has TRBV20-1 and TRBJ2-1; D possibly uses TRBD1 or TRBD2 (5 bases each). The CDR3 is 17 residues long. V lost 3 bases and J 8 bases, leaving 26 bases between the germline ends. In germline, CDR1 is DFQATT, CDR2 SNEGSKA (reference sequence). The CDR3: CSASQSRGASDMDEQFF. In DNA form, the CDR3 reads TGCAGTGCTAGCCAGTCCAGAGGGGCAAGCGACATGGATGAGCAGTTCTTC.

The rearrangement links TRBV11-3 to TRBJ1-1; TRBD1 might be the D (6 bases). This CDR3 has 13 residues. Trimming stripped 5 bases from V and 4 bases from J, with 11 bases between. Germline V gene data show CDR1 as SGHNT and CDR2 as YENEEA. CDR3 DNA: TGTGCCAGCAGCCTACAGGGTGGCACTGAAGCTTTCTTT. It yields the protein CASSLQGGTEAFF.

In its sample, this clonotype ranks as medium-sized. V gene TRBV7-2 combines with J gene TRBJ1-3; D unresolved. CDR1 and CDR2 from the germline V gene are SGHTA and FQGNSA. V dropped 1 base and J dropped 14 bases, with 12 bases sitting between them. This CDR3 region has 12 residues. The CDR3 reads CASSLVTPFVYF. Here the CDR3 DNA reads TGTGCCAGCAGCTTAGTGACACCCTTCGTATATTTT.

The rearrangement links TRBV19 to TRBJ2-3; 11 bases are shared with TRBD1. V gave up 5 bases and J gave up 3 bases; unmatched junction bases: 7. CDR3 length: 16 amino acids. Looked up from germline, CDR1 is LNHDA and CDR2 is SQIVND (reference sequence). The CDR3 DNA sequence: TGTGCCAGTAGTGCCCAGGACAGGGGGCAGACAGATACGCAGTATTTT. Its translation is CASSAQDRGQTDTQYF.

A few counts support this clonotype. The rearrangement joins TRBV7-3 to TRBJ1-1; the D is unclear. This CDR3 spans 13 amino acids. Trimming stripped 5 bases from V and 7 bases from J, with 14 bases between. Germline-derived CDR1 and CDR2 are SGHTA and FQGTGA. The CDR3 coding sequence is TGTGCCAGCAGCCCCAGGCAGCTGGGTGAAGCTTTCTTT. Encoded protein: CASSPRQLGEAFF.

V and J are TRBV20-1 and TRBJ2-3; 9 bases match TRBD1. CDR1 is DFQATT, CDR2 SNEGSKA, per germline (reference sequence). Losses at the gene ends were 0 bases for V and 0 bases for J; bases not matched to a gene: 10. The CDR3 is 18 residues long. The CDR3 sequence: CSARDPSGTGPSTDTQYF. The DNA for the CDR3 is TGCAGTGCTAGAGATCCGTCGGGGACAGGGCCTAGCACAGATACGCAGTATTTT.

With respect to this clonotype: A much bigger clone sits one base away, suggesting this may be a read error. V usage is TRBV5-6 and J usage is TRBJ2-7; 8 bases agree with TRBD1. Per the germline V gene, CDR1 is SGHDT and CDR2 is YYEEEE. The CDR3 is 15 residues long. V lost 2 bases to trimming and J lost 0 bases; unmatched junction nucleotides: 4. The CDR3 DNA is TGTGCCAGCAGCTTCCGGGACAGGCACTCCTACGAGCAGTACGTC. Its translation: CASSFRDRHSYEQYV.

This clonotype was detected only once. The rearrangement uses TRBV18 and TRBJ2-3; D unresolved. CDR1 is KGHSH, CDR2 LQKENI, per germline. The CDR3 loop spans 14 amino acids. Trimming took off 0 bases at V and 4 bases at J, with 8 bases between the two ends. CDR3 loop: CASSPPARSDTQYF. In nucleotides, the CDR3 is TGTGCCAGCTCACCACCGGCCAGGTCAGATACGCAGTATTTT.

This clonotype is categorized as medium-sized. This chain uses TRBV19 with TRBJ1-2; no firm D call. V was clipped by 10 bases and J by 2 bases, with 17 bases between them. The germline V gene encodes CDR1 LNHDA and CDR2 SQIVND (reference sequence). The CDR3 extends over 14 amino acids. The CDR3: CATKSREGNYGYTF. Written as DNA, the CDR3 is TGTGCCACCAAATCTAGGGAAGGGAACTATGGCTACACCTTC.

This clonotype is termed medium-sized (0.01 to 0.1%). The DNA for the CDR3 is TGTGCCAGCAGTTACTCGACAGGGACTGAAGCTTTCTTT. It translates to CASSYSTGTEAFF. The J gene is TRBJ1-1, the V gene TRBV6-5; TRBD1 matches 7 bases. Trimming at V came to 0 bases and at J to 5 bases, leaving 0 bases not matched to a gene. The germline V gene encodes CDR1 MNHEY and CDR2 SVGAGI. This CDR3 region has 13 residues.

This clonotype was picked up a small number of times. V usage is TRBV12-3 or TRBV12-4 and J usage is TRBJ2-1; D is uncertain. Between the trimmed V and J ends, which lost 1 base and 7 bases, there was a span of 5 bases. This CDR3 region has 12 residues. CDR3 in DNA: TGTGCCAGCAGTTTAGTGGGGAATGAGCAGTTCTTC. Protein product: CASSLVGNEQFF.

This clonotype is labeled as medium-sized (0.01 to 0.1%). This chain uses TRBV20-1 with TRBJ1-4; TRBD1 matches at 8 bases. V shed 3 bases, J shed 8 bases, and the junction held 8 bases outside the gene matches. This CDR3 contains 14 residues. Looked up from germline, CDR1 is DFQATT and CDR2 is SNEGSKA (reference sequence). CDR3 protein: CSASTLDRAEKLFF. CDR3 nucleotides: TGCAGTGCTAGTACCCTGGACAGGGCGGAAAAACTGTTTTTT.

This clonotype is categorized as medium-sized. The chain links TRBV7-2 to TRBJ1-5; D may be TRBD1 (5 bases). This CDR3 is built from 17 residues. Germline values: CDR1 SGHTA, CDR2 FQGNSA. Trimming shortened V by 4 bases and J by 2 bases, and 18 bases separated the two germline ends. CDR3 residues: CASSSRLGTAGNQPQHF. As DNA, the CDR3 is TGTGCCAGCAGCTCGCGTCTGGGGACTGCCGGCAATCAGCCCCAGCATTTT.

The chain is built from TRBV5-1 and TRBJ2-1; D gene uncertain. From germline, CDR1 is SGHRS and CDR2 YFSETQ. Between the trimmed V and J ends, which lost 0 bases and 7 bases, there was a span of 5 bases. CDR3 size: 12 residues. Here the CDR3 DNA reads TGCGCCAGCAGCTTGGTGAGGAATGAGCAGTTCTTC. Translation: CASSLVRNEQFF.

Notes on this clonotype: This may be a read error: a much more frequent sequence differs by one nucleotide. For the CDR3, the DNA is TGTGCCAGCAGTTTGCTTATAACTAGCGGGAAGTGGGAGCAGTTCTTC. This gives the protein CASSLLITSGKWEQFF. This chain links TRBV27 with TRBJ2-1; 10 bases map to TRBD2. Germline CDR1 reads MNHEY; CDR2 reads SMNVEV (reference sequence). CDR3 length: 16 residues. V was clipped by 3 bases and J by 10 bases; unmatched bases: 12.

The V and J genes are TRBV5-1 and TRBJ1-5, with a possible D match to TRBD1 (6 bases). The V end was cut by 4 bases, the J end by 5 bases, with 19 bases between. CDR3 size: 16 residues. Germline V lookup: CDR1 SGHRS, CDR2 YFSETQ. CDR3 residues: CASSPGTRGDYQPQHF. CDR3 coding DNA: TGCGCCAGCAGCCCTGGGACAAGGGGCGACTATCAGCCCCAGCATTTT.

By share, this clonotype ranks as medium-sized. The chain is built from TRBV6-1 and TRBJ2-3; 9 bases line up with TRBD1. Germline-derived CDR1 and CDR2 are MNHNS and SASEGT. V shed 4 bases, J shed 0 bases, and the junction held 2 bases outside the gene matches. The CDR3 length is 15 residues. CDR3 nucleotide sequence: TGTGCCAGCAGTGGACAGGGGGTCAGCACAGATACGCAGTATTTT. This sequence encodes CASSGQGVSTDTQYF.

About this clonotype itself: A much larger clone is a single base away; this may be a read error. The chain carries TRBV6-1 and TRBJ2-4, with D perhaps TRBD2 (6 bases). Germline V CDR1 and CDR2: MNHNS, SASEGT. The CDR3 has 15 amino acids. The V gene lost 5 bases and the J gene lost 3 bases, with 14 bases spanning the gap. CDR3 nucleotide sequence: TGTGCCAGCAGTAACCTTGGCGGGGTCAAAAACATTCAGTACTTC. This encodes CASSNLGGVKNIQYF.

Regarding this clonotype: A read error may be the cause here, since a much bigger clone is one base away. The chain combines TRBV6-6 with TRBJ2-5; 7 bases agree with TRBD1. Germline trimming cut 2 bases from V and 4 bases from J; bases unmatched to any gene: 4. From germline, CDR1 is MNHNY and CDR2 SVGAGI (reference sequence). The CDR3 consists of 14 residues. Here the CDR3 reads CASSYLRGRETQYF. The DNA of the CDR3 is TGTGCCAGCAGTTACCTGAGGGGGCGAGAGACCCAGTACTTC.

At least ten counts were recorded for this clonotype. The chain has TRBV30 and TRBJ2-1; D possibly matches TRBD1 or TRBD2 (6 bases each). Germline loops: CDR1 GTSNPN, CDR2 SVGIG (reference sequence). The CDR3 is 15 amino acids. V gave up 0 bases and J gave up 8 bases, with 17 bases separating them. The CDR3: CAWSVGQGRNHEQFF. CDR3 nucleotides: TGTGCCTGGAGTGTTGGGCAGGGGAGGAACCATGAGCAGTTCTTC.

By share of the sample, this clonotype is medium-sized. The J gene is TRBJ2-1, the V gene TRBV7-3; no reliable D call. The CDR3 runs 15 residues. Germline assignment: CDR1 SGHTA and CDR2 FQGTGA. V dropped 5 bases and J dropped 3 bases, with 14 bases sitting between them. The CDR3 DNA reads TGTGCCAGCAGCCCGGCGGCACTTGACTACAATGAGCAGTTCTTC. Translation gives CASSPAALDYNEQFF.

This clonotype is medium-sized within its sample. The chain uses TRBV19 and TRBJ1-5, with 8 bases that match TRBD1. Unmatched junction bases numbered 6, after V lost 3 bases and J lost 5 bases. CDR1 and CDR2 (germline): LNHDA, SQIVND (reference sequence). The CDR3 is 15 amino acids. The CDR3 DNA sequence: TGTGCCAGTAGTATCCTAACAGGGGGGGATCAGCCCCAGCATTTT. Amino acids: CASSILTGGDQPQHF.